This T cell receptor (beta chain) was recorded in a study of shared clonotypes between healthy human individuals (TCRdb year 2020). Context from the whole study: A couple of women and a few men aged 18 to 49 years were included in the cohort. Between about 0.8 and 9 billion PBMCs per donor were obtained by leukapheresis. To estimate repertoire size and how much clonotype sharing occurs between individuals, the study deeply sequenced the blood TCR repertoires of roughly 5 healthy adults. Different laboratories and diverse techniques were used to prepare libraries and sequence TCR repertoires, to increase sequencing depth and limit assay-specific biases. The full study reports these points: Sampling was restricted to blood, and TCR repertoires in tissue are likely to differ from TCR repertoires in blood. Because the study included a small number of donors, the genetic and exposure-history diversity represented was limited. Pairwise subsampling indicated that sequencing depth was expected to affect the degree of clonotype sharing among donors.

Using the deep immunoSEQ assay, multiplex PCR amplified TCR CDR3 regions from genomic DNA. For each cell subset, the extracted genomic DNA was distributed evenly across all wells of several immunoSEQ 96-well plates, and each plate served as one replicate. For unsorted PBMC, each replicate PCR was loaded with about 270 ng genomic DNA, equivalent to about 30,000 T cell genomes. Ten immunoSEQ deep assay plates were used to sequence unsorted PBMC genomic DNA. The purified libraries were quantified using a Qubit 3.0 fluorometer, sized with a Bioanalyzer 2100, and then quantified again using the KAPA Library Quantification kit. Every immunoSEQ 96-well plate was sequenced on a dedicated single-read 150-cycle Illumina NextSeq 550 flow cell. The authors' analysis ran thus. Because the immunoSEQ output held only junctional sequences and lacked quality scores, the filtering could not match the filtering applied to full-length reads. Sequences were annotated with PyIR, a Python wrapper for IgBLAST v1.9, using IMGT germline references to assign V/J genes and CDR3. Reads with weak V/J assignments (E-value above 1e-6), missing CDR3, stop codons, out-of-frame junctions, or ambiguous translated residues were removed. V3J clonotypes were defined as sequences sharing the same inferred V gene, J gene, and CDR3 amino acid sequence. The percentage overlap between two repertoires was calculated by dividing the number of shared unique clonotypes by the size of the smaller repertoire. Richness of each repertoire was evaluated using RTK rarefaction, the Chao1 estimator, and Recon v2.1 estimates of unobserved clonotypes. TCRdb limited this immuneACCESS table to in-frame rearrangements with V and J called. A share of clones is missing; checked studies link under half to unresolved V genes, and the rest is unexplained. That table furnishes V, J and clone size, whereas the DNA furnished D and trimming. The sample table holds about 500,000 clones, of which over 60% were seen once. About 12% of the sample is taken by the ten largest.

Details on this clone: Its antigen specificity is not known. The record has no base qualities; no much larger clone is one base away.

Healthy HIV-negative adults with no recently reported acute infections or vaccinations were included as donors. All donors were Caucasian adults living in Nashville, Tennessee, USA. For unsorted samples, roughly 81 million PBMCs were counted and genomic DNA was extracted with the QIAamp DNA Blood Mini kit. Blood was collected by leukapheresis, and PBMCs were isolated by Ficoll-Histopaque density gradient centrifugation and then cryopreserved in liquid nitrogen vapor phase. The germline V end is reduced by 3 bases and the J end by 2 bases; junction bases left unmatched: 7. From its cysteine to its phenylalanine, the CDR3 spans 15 amino acids. Solely the CDR3 DNA is kept, with 45 bases framed from the first base. The germline V gene yields SGHVS for CDR1 and FNYEAQ for CDR2.

This TCR was recovered from a woman in her 40s in good health. Some clones in this sample may be carry-over from other donors' samples. The sequence joins TRBV7-6 to TRBJ2-7; the junction holds 7 bases that match TRBD2. Sequenced input: PBMCs. The CDR3 has the sequence CASSFHLRGTYEQYF. The base sequence is TGTGCCAGCAGCTTCCACCTGCGGGGGACCTACGAGCAGTACTTC.